This T cell receptor (beta chain) derives from a study of blood T cell repertoires in COVID-19. Produced via immunoSEQ multiplex PCR; TCRdb's table is partial and in-frame only. The sample has about 170,000 clones; about 91% are singletons. This CDR3 has 16 residues. In germline, CDR1 is SEHNR, CDR2 FQNEAQ (reference sequence). V was pared by 4 bases and J by 2 bases, with 4 bases of the junction left unmatched. Recruits, aged about 18 to 100 years, lived in under 25 US areas. The source is a woman between 18 and 29 years old who had recovered from COVID-19. The V call is TRBV7-9, the J call TRBJ2-2, with 10 bases identical to TRBD1. The sample was PBMCs or T cells enriched from blood (not recorded which). CDR3: CASSSRDRGNTGELFF. CDR3 nucleotide sequence: TGTGCCAGCAGCTCCCGGGACAGGGGAAACACCGGGGAGCTGTTTTTT. Looking up the rest from reference TRBV7-9 and TRBJ2-2 gives the full variable domain: DTGVSQNPRHKITKRGQNVTFRCDPISEHNRLYWYRQTLGQGPEFLTYFQNEAQLEKSRLLSDRFSAERPKGSFSTLEIQRTEQGDSAMYLCASSSRDRGNTGELFFGEGSRLTVL.